This TCR beta chain was obtained from a study of cytomegalovirus exposure and HLA in healthy donors. A multiplex PCR was run with 60 Vbeta primers and 13 Jbeta primers. Assay: immunoSEQ multiplex PCR; the TCRdb copy retains only in-frame clones and omits some. Among roughly 200,000 clones, 65% to 80% were seen once, and the ten largest hold about 4.4%. Whole-study results and caveats: In vitro assays verified that a few CMV-associated chains recognized CMV antigens specifically. For most subjects, TCR beta sequences were reported to predict HLA-A and HLA-B alleles with accuracy. Later work found most CMV-associated TCR beta chains apparently HLA-restricted.

Trimming removed 2 bases from V and 5 bases from J; junction bases left unmatched: 2. The CDR3 runs 14 residues. Germline V gene data show CDR1 as SGHRS and CDR2 as YFSETQ. In the case of this clone: What it recognizes is unknown.

The receptor's source is a woman between 25 and 40 years old in good health and CMV-seropositive. The genes are TRBV5-1 and TRBJ1-1; 11 bases are a match to TRBD1. Input material: PBMCs. Here the CDR3 DNA reads TGCGCCAGCAGCTTCCGGGACAGGGGGACTGAAGCTTTCTTT. This codes for CASSFRDRGTEAFF.